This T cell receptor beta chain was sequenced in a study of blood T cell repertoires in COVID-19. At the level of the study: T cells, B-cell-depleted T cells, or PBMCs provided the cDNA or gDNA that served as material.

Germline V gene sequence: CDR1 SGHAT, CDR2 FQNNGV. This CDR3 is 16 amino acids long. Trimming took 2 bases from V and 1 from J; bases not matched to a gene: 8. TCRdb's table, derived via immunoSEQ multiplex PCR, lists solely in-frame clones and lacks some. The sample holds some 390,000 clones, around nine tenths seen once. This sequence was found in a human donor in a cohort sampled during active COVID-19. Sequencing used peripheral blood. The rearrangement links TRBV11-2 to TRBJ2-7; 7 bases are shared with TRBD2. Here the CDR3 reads CASSLFGGLPSYEQYF. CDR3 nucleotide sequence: TGTGCCAGCAGCTTATTTGGGGGACTACCTTCCTACGAGCAGTACTTC.